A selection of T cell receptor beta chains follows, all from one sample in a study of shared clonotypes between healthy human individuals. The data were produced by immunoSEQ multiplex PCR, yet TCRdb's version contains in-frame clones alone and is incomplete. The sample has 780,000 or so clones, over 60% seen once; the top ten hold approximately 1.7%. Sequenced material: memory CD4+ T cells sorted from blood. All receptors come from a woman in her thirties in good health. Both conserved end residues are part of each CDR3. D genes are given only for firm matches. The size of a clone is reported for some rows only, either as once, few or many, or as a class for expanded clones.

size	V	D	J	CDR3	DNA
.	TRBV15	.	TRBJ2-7	CATSTDRRNEQYF	TGTGCCACCAGCACGGACAGACGTAACGAGCAGTACTTC
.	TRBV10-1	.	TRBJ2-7	CASSERRDRYEQYF	TGCGCCAGCAGTGAACGGCGGGACCGCTACGAGCAGTACTTC
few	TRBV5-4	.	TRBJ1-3	CASSAGTSSGNTIYF	TGTGCCAGCAGCGCCGGGACAAGCTCTGGAAACACCATATATTTT
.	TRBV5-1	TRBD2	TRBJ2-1	CASSLSLAGYNEQFF	TGCGCCAGCAGCTTGTCACTAGCGGGGTACAATGAGCAGTTCTTC
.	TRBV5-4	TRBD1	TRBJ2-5	CASSEETGRETQYF	TGTGCCAGCAGCGAGGAGACAGGGCGAGAGACCCAGTACTTC
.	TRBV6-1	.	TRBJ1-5	CASSEAWQGNQPQHF	TGTGCCAGCAGTGAGGCGTGGCAGGGCAATCAGCCCCAGCATTTT
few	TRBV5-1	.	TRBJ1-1	CASSHPTEGTEAFF	TGCGCCAGCAGCCATCCGACAGAGGGCACTGAAGCTTTCTTT
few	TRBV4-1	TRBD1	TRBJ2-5	CASSHPGQGSETQYF	TGCGCCAGCAGCCACCCGGGACAGGGCTCGGAGACCCAGTACTTC
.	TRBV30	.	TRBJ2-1	CAWNGLNNEQFF	TGTGCCTGGAACGGACTTAACAATGAGCAGTTCTTC
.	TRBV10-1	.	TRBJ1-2	CASSEQQGYGYTF	TGCGCCAGCAGTGAGCAACAGGGCTATGGCTACACCTTC
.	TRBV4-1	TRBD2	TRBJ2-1	CASSQPGTNNEQFF	TGCGCCAGCAGCCAACCCGGGACTAACAATGAGCAGTTCTTC
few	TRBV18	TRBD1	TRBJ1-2	CASSPQPGQGDVGYTF	TGTGCCAGCTCACCCCAGCCGGGACAGGGAGACGTTGGCTACACCTTC
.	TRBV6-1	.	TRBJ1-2	CASSEVEAGYGYTF	TGTGCCAGCAGTGAAGTGGAGGCGGGCTATGGCTACACCTTC
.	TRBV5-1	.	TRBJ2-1	CASSLSSGGYNEQFF	TGCGCCAGCAGCTTATCTAGTGGGGGCTACAATGAGCAGTTCTTC
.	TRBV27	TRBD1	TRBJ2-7	CASSGFTGGNHEQYF	TGTGCCAGCAGCGGATTTACAGGGGGCAACCACGAGCAGTACTTC
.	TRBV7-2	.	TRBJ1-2	CASSSEAYGYTF	TGTGCCAGCAGCTCGGAAGCATATGGCTACACCTTC
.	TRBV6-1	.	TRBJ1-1	CASSAEIGWGKAFF	TGTGCCAGCAGTGCCGAAATCGGTTGGGGAAAAGCTTTCTTT
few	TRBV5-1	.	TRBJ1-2	CASSWDGYGYTF	TGCGCCAGCAGCTGGGACGGGTATGGCTACACCTTC
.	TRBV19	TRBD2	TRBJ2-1	CASSRRTSGRGIEQFF	TGTGCCAGTAGCCGGAGGACTAGCGGGAGAGGGATTGAGCAGTTCTTC
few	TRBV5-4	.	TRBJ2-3	CASSGRRGGFTDTQYF	TGTGCCAGCAGCGGTCGCCGCGGCGGATTCACAGATACGCAGTATTTT
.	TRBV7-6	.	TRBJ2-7	CASSPRLVVGEQYF	TGTGCCAGCAGCCCAAGACTAGTAGTGGGCGAGCAGTACTTC
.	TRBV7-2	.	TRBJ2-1	CASSSSSVYNEQFF	TGTGCCAGCAGCTCCAGCTCCGTTTACAATGAGCAGTTCTTC
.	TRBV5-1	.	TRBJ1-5	CASSLGTQNQPQHF	TGCGCCAGCAGCTTGGGTACACAAAATCAGCCCCAGCATTTT
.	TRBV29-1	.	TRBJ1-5	CSVGGVSGQPQHF	TGCAGCGTTGGAGGGGTATCAGGTCAGCCCCAGCATTTT
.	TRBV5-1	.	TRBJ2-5	CASSWGGHGETQYF	TGCGCCAGCAGCTGGGGCGGGCACGGGGAGACCCAGTACTTC
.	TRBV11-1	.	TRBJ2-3	CASSSDSDTQYF	TGTGCCAGCAGCTCGGACAGCGATACGCAGTATTTT
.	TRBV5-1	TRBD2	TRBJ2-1	CASSVSSGTYNEQFF	TGCGCCAGCAGCGTATCTAGCGGGACTTACAATGAGCAGTTCTTC
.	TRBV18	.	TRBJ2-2	CASSPDSTTGELFF	TGTGCCAGCTCACCCGACTCAACGACCGGGGAGCTGTTTTTT
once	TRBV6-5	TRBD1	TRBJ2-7	CASKTPGQGVYEQYF	TGTGCCAGTAAAACCCCGGGACAGGGGGTCTACGAGCAGTACTTC
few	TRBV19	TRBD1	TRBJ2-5	CASSGQGQETQYF	TGTGCCAGTAGTGGACAGGGGCAAGAGACCCAGTACTTC
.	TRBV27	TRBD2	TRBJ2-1	CASRPGLAFYNEQFF	TGTGCCAGTAGACCGGGACTAGCCTTCTACAATGAGCAGTTCTTC
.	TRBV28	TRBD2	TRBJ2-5	CASSSSGAGTSVSETQYF	TGTGCCAGCAGTTCATCCGGGGCCGGGACTAGCGTTTCAGAGACCCAGTACTTC
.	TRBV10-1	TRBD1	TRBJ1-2	CASSAQGGQRLTF	TGCGCCAGCAGTGCCCAGGGGGGGCAAAGGTTAACCTTC
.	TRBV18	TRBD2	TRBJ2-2	CASSSNPAGGTGELFF	TGTGCCAGCTCATCTAACCCAGCGGGGGGTACCGGGGAGCTGTTTTTT
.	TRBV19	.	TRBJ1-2	CASTRADHFYGYTF	TGTGCCAGTACGCGGGCAGACCATTTCTATGGCTACACCTTC
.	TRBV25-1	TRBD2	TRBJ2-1	CASSESRTSGNEQFF	TGTGCCAGCAGTGAATCTCGGACTAGCGGCAATGAGCAGTTCTTC
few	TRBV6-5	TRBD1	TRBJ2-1	CASSGQGSSYNEQFF	TGTGCCAGCAGTGGACAGGGGAGCTCCTACAATGAGCAGTTCTTC
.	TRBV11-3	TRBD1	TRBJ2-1	CASSPGQGQGSEQFF	TGTGCCAGCAGCCCCGGACAGGGCCAAGGCTCTGAGCAGTTCTTC
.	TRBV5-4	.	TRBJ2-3	CASSFGGTGADTQYF	TGTGCCAGCAGTTTCGGAGGGACGGGTGCAGATACGCAGTATTTT
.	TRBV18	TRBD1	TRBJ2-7	CASSHSGGAYEQYF	TGTGCCAGCTCTCACTCAGGGGGCGCCTACGAGCAGTACTTC
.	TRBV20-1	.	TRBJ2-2	CSRRSGLLFF	TGCAGTCGCCGTTCAGGTTTGCTGTTTTTT
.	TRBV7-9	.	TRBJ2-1	CASSLVAYDEQFF	TGTGCCAGCAGCTTAGTAGCATACGATGAGCAGTTCTTC
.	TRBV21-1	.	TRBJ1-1	CAIHLDENTEAFF	TGTGCGATACACCTGGACGAGAACACTGAAGCTTTCTTT
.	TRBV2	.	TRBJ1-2	CASTAFMGGNYGYTF	TGTGCCAGCACCGCATTTATGGGGGGGAACTATGGCTACACCTTC
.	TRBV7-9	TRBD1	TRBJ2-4	CASSRVGDRYSAKNIQYF	TGTGCCAGCAGCCGAGTAGGGGACAGATACTCAGCCAAAAACATTCAGTACTTC